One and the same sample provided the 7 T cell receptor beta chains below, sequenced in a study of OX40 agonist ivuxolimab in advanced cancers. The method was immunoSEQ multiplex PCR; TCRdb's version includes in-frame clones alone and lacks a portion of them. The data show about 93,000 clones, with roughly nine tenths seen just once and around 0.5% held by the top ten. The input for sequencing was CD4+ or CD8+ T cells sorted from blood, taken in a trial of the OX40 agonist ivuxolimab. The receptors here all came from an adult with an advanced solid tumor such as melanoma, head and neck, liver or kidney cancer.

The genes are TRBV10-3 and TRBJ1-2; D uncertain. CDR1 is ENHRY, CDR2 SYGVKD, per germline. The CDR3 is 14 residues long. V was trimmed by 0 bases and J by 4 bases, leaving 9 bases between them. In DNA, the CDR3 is TGTGCCATCAGTGAGTCACGGGAAGGCTATGGCTACACCTTC. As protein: CAISESREGYGYTF.

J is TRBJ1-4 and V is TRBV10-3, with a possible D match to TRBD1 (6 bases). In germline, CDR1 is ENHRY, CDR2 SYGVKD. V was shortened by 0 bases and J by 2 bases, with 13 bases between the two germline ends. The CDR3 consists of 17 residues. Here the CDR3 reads CAISESVQGGTNEKLFF. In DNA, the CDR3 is TGTGCCATCAGTGAGTCGGTACAGGGTGGGACTAATGAAAAACTGTTTTTT.

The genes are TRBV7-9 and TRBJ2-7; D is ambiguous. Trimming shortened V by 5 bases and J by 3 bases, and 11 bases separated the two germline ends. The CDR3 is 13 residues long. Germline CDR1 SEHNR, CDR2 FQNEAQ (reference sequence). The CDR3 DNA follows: TGTGCCAGCAGCCCTGGACCCTACTACGAGCAGTACTTC. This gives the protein CASSPGPYYEQYF.

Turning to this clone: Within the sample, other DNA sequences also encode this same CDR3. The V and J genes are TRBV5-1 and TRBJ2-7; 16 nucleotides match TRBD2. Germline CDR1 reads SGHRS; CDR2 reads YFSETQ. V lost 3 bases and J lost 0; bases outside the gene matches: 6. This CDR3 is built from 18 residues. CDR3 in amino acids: CASSSGLAGGPSSYEQYF. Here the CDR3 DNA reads TGCGCCAGCAGCTCGGGACTAGCGGGGGGGCCCAGCTCCTACGAGCAGTACTTC.

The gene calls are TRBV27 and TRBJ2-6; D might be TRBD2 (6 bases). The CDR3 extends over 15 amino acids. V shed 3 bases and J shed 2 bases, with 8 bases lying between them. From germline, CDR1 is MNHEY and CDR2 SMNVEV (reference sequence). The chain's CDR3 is CASSLWGAGANVLTF. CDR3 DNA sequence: TGTGCCAGCAGTTTGTGGGGGGCTGGGGCCAACGTCCTGACTTTC.

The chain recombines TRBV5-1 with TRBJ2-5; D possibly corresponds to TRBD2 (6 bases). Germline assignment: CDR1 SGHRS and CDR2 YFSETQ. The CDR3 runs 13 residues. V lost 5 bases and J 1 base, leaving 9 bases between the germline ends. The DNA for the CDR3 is TGCGCCAGCAGGACCGGGAGCCAAGAGACCCAGTACTTC. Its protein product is CASRTGSQETQYF.

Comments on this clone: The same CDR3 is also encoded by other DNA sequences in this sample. DNA of the CDR3: TGTGCCAGCAGCCACGGCGGGCCCAGAGATACGCAGTATTTT. This gives the protein CASSHGGPRDTQYF. The chain is built from TRBV4-2 and TRBJ2-3; a weak D match, TRBD2 (5 bases). V lost 3 bases, J lost 5 bases, and 12 bases lay in between. This CDR3 is 14 amino acids long. Per germline, CDR1 LGHNA and CDR2 YNFKEQ.